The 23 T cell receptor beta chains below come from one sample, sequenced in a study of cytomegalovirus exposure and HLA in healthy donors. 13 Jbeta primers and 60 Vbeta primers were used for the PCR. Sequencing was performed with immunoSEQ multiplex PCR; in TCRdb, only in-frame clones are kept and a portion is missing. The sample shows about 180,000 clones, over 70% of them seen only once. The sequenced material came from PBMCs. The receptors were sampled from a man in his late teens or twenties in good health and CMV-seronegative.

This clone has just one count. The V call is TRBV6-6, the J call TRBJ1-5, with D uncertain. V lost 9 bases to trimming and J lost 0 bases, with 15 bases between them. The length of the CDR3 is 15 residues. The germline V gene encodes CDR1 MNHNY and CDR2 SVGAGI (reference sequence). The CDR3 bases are TGTGCCAGTAGGTCGATCACAGATAGCAATCAGCCCCAGCATTTT. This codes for CASRSITDSNQPQHF.

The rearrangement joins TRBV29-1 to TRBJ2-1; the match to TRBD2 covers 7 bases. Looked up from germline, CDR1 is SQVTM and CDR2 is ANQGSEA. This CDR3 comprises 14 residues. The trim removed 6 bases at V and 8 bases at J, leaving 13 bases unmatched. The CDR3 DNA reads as TGCAGCGTCGTAGGGACTATAGCGAAGCATGAGCAGTTCTTC. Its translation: CSVVGTIAKHEQFF.

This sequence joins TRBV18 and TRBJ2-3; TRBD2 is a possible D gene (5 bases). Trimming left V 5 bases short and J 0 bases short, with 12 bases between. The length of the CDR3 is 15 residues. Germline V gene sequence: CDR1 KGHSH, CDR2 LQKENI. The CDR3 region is CASSTRSSSTDTQYF. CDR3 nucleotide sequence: TGTGCCAGCTCAACTAGGTCCTCGAGCACAGATACGCAGTATTTT.

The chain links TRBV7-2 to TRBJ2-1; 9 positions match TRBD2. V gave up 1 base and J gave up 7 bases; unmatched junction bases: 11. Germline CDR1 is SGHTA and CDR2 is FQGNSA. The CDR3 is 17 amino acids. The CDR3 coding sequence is TGTGCCAGCAGCTTAGTATTTGGCGGGAGGGCCAAAAATGAGCAGTTCTTC. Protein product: CASSLVFGGRAKNEQFF.

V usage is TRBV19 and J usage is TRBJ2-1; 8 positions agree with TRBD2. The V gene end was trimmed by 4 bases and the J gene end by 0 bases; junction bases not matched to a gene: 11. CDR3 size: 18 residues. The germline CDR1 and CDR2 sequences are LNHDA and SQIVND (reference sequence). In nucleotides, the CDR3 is TGTGCCAGTAGTAGGGCGGGAGGCCAAATTAGCTCCTACAATGAGCAGTTCTTC. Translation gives CASSRAGGQISSYNEQFF.

Here the CDR3 reads CASSSQGAGGTDTQYF. CDR3 in DNA: TGTGCCAGCAGCTCCCAGGGGGCCGGGGGCACAGATACGCAGTATTTT. The V gene is TRBV7-2, the J gene TRBJ2-3; 8 nucleotides line up with TRBD1. Looked up from germline, CDR1 is SGHTA and CDR2 is FQGNSA. The V segment lost 4 bases and the J segment 1 base; nucleotides outside the gene matches: 7. The CDR3 spans 16 residues.

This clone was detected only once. The CDR3 protein is CASSSATGGNGNTIYF. CDR3 DNA: TGTGCCAGCAGTTCGGCGACAGGGGGAAACGGAAACACCATATATTTT. The chain uses TRBV6-5 and TRBJ1-3; TRBD1 matches at 9 bases. After removal of 4 bases from V and 4 bases from J, the junction contained 8 bases not matched to a gene. This CDR3 has 16 amino acids. Germline CDR1 MNHEY, CDR2 SVGAGI.

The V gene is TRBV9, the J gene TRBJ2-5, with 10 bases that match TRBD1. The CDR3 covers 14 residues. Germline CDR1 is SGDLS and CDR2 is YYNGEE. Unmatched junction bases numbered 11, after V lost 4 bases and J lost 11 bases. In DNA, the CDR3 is TGTGCCAGCAGCCCAGCGACAGGGGGCAGGGAGCAGTACTTC. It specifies CASSPATGGREQYF.

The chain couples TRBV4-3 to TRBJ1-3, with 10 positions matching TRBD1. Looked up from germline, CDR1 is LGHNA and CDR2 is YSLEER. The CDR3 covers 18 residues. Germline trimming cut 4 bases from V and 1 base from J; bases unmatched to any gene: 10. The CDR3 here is CASSLYATGGTSGNTIYF. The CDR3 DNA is TGCGCCAGCAGCCTGTATGCGACAGGGGGCACTTCTGGAAACACCATATATTTT.

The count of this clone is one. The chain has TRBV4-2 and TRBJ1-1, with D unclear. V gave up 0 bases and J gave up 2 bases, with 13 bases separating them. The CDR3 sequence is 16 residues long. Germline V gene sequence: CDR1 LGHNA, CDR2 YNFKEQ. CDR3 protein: CASSQEIIGGNTEAFF. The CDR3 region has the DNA TGTGCCAGCAGCCAAGAGATTATAGGAGGAAACACTGAAGCTTTCTTT.

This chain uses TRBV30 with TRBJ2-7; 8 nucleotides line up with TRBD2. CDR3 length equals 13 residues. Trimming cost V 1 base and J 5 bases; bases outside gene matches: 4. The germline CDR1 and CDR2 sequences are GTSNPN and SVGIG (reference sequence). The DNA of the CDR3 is TGTGCCTGGAGTGCGGGGGGGGGCCACGAGCAGTACTTC. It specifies CAWSAGGGHEQYF.

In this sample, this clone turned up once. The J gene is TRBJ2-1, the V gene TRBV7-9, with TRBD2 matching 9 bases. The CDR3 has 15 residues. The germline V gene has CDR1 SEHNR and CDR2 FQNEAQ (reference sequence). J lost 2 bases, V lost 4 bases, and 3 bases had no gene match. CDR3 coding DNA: TGTGCCAGCAGCTCCGGGACTAGCCCCTACAATGAGCAGTTCTTC. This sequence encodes CASSSGTSPYNEQFF.

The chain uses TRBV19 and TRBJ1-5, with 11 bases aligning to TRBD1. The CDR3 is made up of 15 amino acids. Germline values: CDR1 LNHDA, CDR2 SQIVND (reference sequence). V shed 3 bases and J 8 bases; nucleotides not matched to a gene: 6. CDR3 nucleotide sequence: TGTGCCAGTAGTATCAGGAGGACAGGGGGCAAGCCCCAGCATTTT. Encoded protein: CASSIRRTGGKPQHF.

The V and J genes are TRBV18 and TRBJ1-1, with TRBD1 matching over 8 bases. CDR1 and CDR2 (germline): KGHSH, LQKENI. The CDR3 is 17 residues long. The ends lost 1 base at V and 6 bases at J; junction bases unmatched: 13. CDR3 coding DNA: TGTGCCAGCTCACCACTGGCGGGACCGGGACAGGTCCCTGAAGCTTTCTTT. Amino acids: CASSPLAGPGQVPEAFF.

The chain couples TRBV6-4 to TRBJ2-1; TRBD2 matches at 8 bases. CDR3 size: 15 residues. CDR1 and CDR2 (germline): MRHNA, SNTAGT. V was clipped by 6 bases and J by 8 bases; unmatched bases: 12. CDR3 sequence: CASSPGTGGGDEQFF. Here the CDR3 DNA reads TGTGCCAGCAGCCCGGGGACGGGGGGGGGCGATGAGCAGTTCTTC.

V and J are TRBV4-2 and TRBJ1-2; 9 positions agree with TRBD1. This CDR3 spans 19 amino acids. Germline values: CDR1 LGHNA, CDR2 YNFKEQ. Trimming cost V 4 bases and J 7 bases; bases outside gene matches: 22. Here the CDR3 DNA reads TGTGCCAGCAGCCGGAGGGCAGGGACAGGGAAGTACGGGTACGCTGGCTACACCTTC. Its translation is CASSRRAGTGKYGYAGYTF.

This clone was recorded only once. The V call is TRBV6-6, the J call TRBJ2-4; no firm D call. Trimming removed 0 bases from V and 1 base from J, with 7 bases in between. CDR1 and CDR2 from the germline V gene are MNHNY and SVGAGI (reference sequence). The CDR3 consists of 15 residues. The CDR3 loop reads CASSYSGVAKNIQYF. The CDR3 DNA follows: TGTGCCAGCAGTTACTCAGGAGTGGCCAAAAACATTCAGTACTTC.

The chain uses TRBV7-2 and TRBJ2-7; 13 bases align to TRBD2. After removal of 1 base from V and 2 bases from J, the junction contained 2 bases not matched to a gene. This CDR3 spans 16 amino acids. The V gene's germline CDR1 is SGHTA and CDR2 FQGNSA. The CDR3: CASSLGGLAGPYEQYF. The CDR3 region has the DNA TGTGCCAGCAGCTTAGGGGGACTAGCGGGACCCTACGAGCAGTACTTC.

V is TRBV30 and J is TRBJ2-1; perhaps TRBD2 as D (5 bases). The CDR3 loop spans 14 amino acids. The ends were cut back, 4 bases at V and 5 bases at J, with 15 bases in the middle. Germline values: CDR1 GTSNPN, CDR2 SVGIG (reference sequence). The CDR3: CAWIKWERDNEQFF. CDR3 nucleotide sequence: TGTGCCTGGATTAAGTGGGAGAGAGACAATGAGCAGTTCTTC.

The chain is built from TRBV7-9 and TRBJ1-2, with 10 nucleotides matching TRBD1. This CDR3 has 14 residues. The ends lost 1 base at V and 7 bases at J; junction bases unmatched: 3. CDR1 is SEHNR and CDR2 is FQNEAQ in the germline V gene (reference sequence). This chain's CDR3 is CASSLETGGRGYTF. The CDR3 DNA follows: TGTGCCAGCAGCTTAGAGACAGGGGGCCGTGGCTACACCTTC.

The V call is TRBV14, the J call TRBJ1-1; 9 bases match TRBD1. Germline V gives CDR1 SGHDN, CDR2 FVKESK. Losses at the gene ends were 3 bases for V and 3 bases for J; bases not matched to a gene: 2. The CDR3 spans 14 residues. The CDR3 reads CASSQRQGDTEAFF. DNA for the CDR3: TGTGCCAGCAGCCAGCGACAGGGGGACACTGAAGCTTTCTTT.

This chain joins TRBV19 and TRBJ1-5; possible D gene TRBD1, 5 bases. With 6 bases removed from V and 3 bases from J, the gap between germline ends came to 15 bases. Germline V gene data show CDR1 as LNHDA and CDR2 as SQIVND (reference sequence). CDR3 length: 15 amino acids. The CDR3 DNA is TGTGCCAGTAGCAAGGTACAGGTCCCCAATCAGCCCCAGCATTTT. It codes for CASSKVQVPNQPQHF.

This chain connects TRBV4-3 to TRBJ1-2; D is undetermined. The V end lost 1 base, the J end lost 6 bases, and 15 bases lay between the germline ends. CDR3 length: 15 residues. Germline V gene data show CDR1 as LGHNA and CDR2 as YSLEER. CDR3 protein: CASSQGTGIMDGYTF. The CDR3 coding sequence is TGCGCCAGCAGCCAAGGAACGGGTATTATGGATGGCTACACCTTC.